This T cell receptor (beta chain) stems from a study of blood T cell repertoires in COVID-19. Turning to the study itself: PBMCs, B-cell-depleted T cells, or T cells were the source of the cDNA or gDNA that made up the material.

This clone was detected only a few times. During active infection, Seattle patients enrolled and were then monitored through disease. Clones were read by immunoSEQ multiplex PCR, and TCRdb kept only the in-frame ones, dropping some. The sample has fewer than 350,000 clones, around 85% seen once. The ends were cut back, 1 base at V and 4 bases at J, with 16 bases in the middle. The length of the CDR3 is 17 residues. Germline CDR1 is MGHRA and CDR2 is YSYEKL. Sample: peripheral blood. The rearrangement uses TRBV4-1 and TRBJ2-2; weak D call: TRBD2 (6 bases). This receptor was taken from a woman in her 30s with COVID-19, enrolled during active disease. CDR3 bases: TGCGCCAGCAGCCAAGGGAGGGTGGTGAGGCGCACCGGGGAGCTGTTTTTT. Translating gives CASSQGRVVRRTGELFF.